Listed below are T cell receptor beta chains from one sample, sequenced in a study of T cells in localized non-small cell lung cancer. Assay used: immunoSEQ multiplex PCR; TCRdb lists only in-frame clones, some missing. There are several thousand clones in the sample; just under 30% occur only once, and roughly 14% lies in the top ten. The sample consisted of lung tumor tissue, taken before any cancer treatment. The receptors shown here come from a female donor over 55 with stage I lung adenocarcinoma. The CDR3 runs from the conserved cysteine through the conserved F or W. The D gene is left open where the match is weak. Rows may omit the clone size; those that give it use once, few, many or a size class.

D gene,J gene,V gene,clone size,CDR3 DNA,CDR3 protein
-,TRBJ1-5,TRBV15,few,TGTGCCACCAGCAGAGAAAACCGCAGGGGCAATCAGCCCCAGCATTTT,CATSRENRRGNQPQHF
-,TRBJ1-3,TRBV9,few,TGTGCCAGCAGCGCGGCGGCGTCTGGAAACACCATATATTTT,CASSAAASGNTIYF
TRBD2,TRBJ2-7,TRBV4-1,-,TGCGCCAGCAGCCAAGATAATGCGGGGGGTGGCTACGAGCAGTACTTC,CASSQDNAGGGYEQYF
-,TRBJ2-1,TRBV5-1,-,TGCGCCAGCAGCCCTTTGCCCGGGACTCCGGAGCAGTTCTTC,CASSPLPGTPEQFF
-,TRBJ2-3,TRBV9,medium-sized,TGTGCCAGCAGCGTAGGTGGACCCCAGGATACGCAGTATTTT,CASSVGGPQDTQYF
-,TRBJ2-3,TRBV19,-,TGTGCCAGTAGTATCAGTTTTTTCACAGATACGCAGTATTTT,CASSISFFTDTQYF
TRBD1,TRBJ1-1,TRBV11-3,-,TGTGCCAGCAGCGTTGGGACAGGGGACACTGAAGCTTTCTTT,CASSVGTGDTEAFF
-,TRBJ1-2,TRBV29-1,once,TGCAGCGTTGGGGAACAGGTTAGCTATGGCTACACCTTC,CSVGEQVSYGYTF
TRBD2,TRBJ2-1,TRBV4-1,few,TGCGCCAGCAGGACTAGCCAAATGAACAATGAGCAGTTCTTC,CASRTSQMNNEQFF
TRBD1,TRBJ1-4,TRBV28,-,TGTGCCAGCAGCTTAACAGGGGAGAAACTGTTTTTT,CASSLTGEKLFF
-,TRBJ1-1,TRBV19,few,TGTGCCAGTCAAGACCTACTGACAGCCACCAGAGGAACTGAAGCTTTCTTT,CASQDLLTATRGTEAFF